This TCR beta chain comes out of a study of blood T cell repertoires in COVID-19. In the study overall: Sites across the United States, Italy and Spain contributed samples from acute and convalescent COVID-19. T cells, B-cell-depleted T cells, or PBMCs supplied cDNA or gDNA.

In the original processing: Cell counts per sample came from amplifying reference gene primers. The protocol was immunoSEQ multiplex PCR, while the TCRdb copy is restricted to in-frame clones and leaves out a portion. The D gene and trimming were derived from the DNA, and the V and J assignments and clone size from that table. There are some 200,000 clones in the sample; less than 90% occur only once, and 5.1% lies in the top ten. This clonotype was sampled from a woman aged 60 to 75 who had recovered from COVID-19. The sequencing input was peripheral blood.

CDR3 DNA: TGTGCCAGCGGCCCGGGAGAGACCCAGTACTTC. This sequence encodes CASGPGETQYF. The chain recombines TRBV12-3 or TRBV12-4 with TRBJ2-5; D is undetermined. V was pared by 8 bases and J by 4 bases, with 8 bases between. The CDR3 totals 11 residues.